This is a list of T cell receptor beta chains from one sample in a study of blood T cells in healthy people across ages. Via MiXCR, TCRdb re-called the 5' RACE reads, giving one row per CDR3 protein. The sample holds 1.5 million to 1.8 million distinct CDR3 sequences, approximately 43% seen once. Specimen: blood. These receptor sequences come from a young woman in good health. Both conserved end residues are part of each CDR3. D genes are given only for firm matches. Only some rows state a clone size, as once, few, many or a class for expanded clones.

j_call: TRBJ2-7; d_call: .; v_call: TRBV7-2; clone_size: few; cdr3_nt: TGTGCCAGCAGCCCCCAGCCGTTCTACGAGCAGTACTTC; cdr3_aa: CASSPQPFYEQYF
j_call: TRBJ2-5; d_call: .; v_call: TRBV5-1; clone_size: .; cdr3_nt: TGCGCCAGCAGCTTAGACTTGCAGCGGGAGACCCAGTACTTC; cdr3_aa: CASSLDLQRETQYF
j_call: TRBJ1-4; d_call: .; v_call: TRBV7-9; clone_size: .; cdr3_nt: TGTGCCAGCGGGCGGGGAGCGGGAAAACTGTTTTTT; cdr3_aa: CASGRGAGKLFF
j_call: TRBJ2-1; d_call: TRBD1; v_call: TRBV10-3; clone_size: few; cdr3_nt: TGTGCCATCAGTGATGCCCCAGGGGGCAATGAGCAGTTCTTC; cdr3_aa: CAISDAPGGNEQFF
j_call: TRBJ1-4; d_call: .; v_call: TRBV21-1; clone_size: .; cdr3_nt: TGTGCCAGCAGCAAAAGTATACAGGGGAGGAATGAAAAACTGTTTTTT; cdr3_aa: CASSKSIQGRNEKLFF
j_call: TRBJ2-4; d_call: .; v_call: TRBV29-1; clone_size: few; cdr3_nt: TGCAGCGTTGAAGAAACCGGGAGCTTAGCCAAAAACATTCAGTACTTC; cdr3_aa: CSVEETGSLAKNIQYF
j_call: TRBJ1-4; d_call: .; v_call: TRBV9; clone_size: few; cdr3_nt: TGTGCCAGCAACCCGGGCAGCAGTGATGAAAAACTGTTTTTT; cdr3_aa: CASNPGSSDEKLFF
j_call: TRBJ2-7; d_call: TRBD1; v_call: TRBV4-1; clone_size: .; cdr3_nt: TGCGCCAGCAGCCACGACAGGGGTAACTACGAGCAGTACTTC; cdr3_aa: CASSHDRGNYEQYF
j_call: TRBJ2-3; d_call: .; v_call: TRBV13; clone_size: once; cdr3_nt: TGTGCCAGCAGCTCATATCTCCAGGGCAGCACTAGCACAGATACGCAGTATTTT; cdr3_aa: CASSSYLQGSTSTDTQYF
j_call: TRBJ1-2; d_call: .; v_call: TRBV20-1; clone_size: .; cdr3_nt: TGCAGTGCTAGAATACAGGGCGGGGGGGATGGCTACACCTTC; cdr3_aa: CSARIQGGGDGYTF
j_call: TRBJ2-1; d_call: .; v_call: TRBV10-3; clone_size: .; cdr3_nt: TGTGCCATCAGCCTCGGACTGGACCGCAATGAGCAGTTCTTC; cdr3_aa: CAISLGLDRNEQFF
j_call: TRBJ1-3; d_call: .; v_call: TRBV20-1; clone_size: few; cdr3_nt: TGCAGTGCTAGAGATGGGAAAGCAGCGGGAAACACCATATATTTT; cdr3_aa: CSARDGKAAGNTIYF
j_call: TRBJ2-1; d_call: .; v_call: TRBV29-1; clone_size: .; cdr3_nt: TGCAGCGTTGAAGGGGAGGTCGACGAGCAGTTCTTC; cdr3_aa: CSVEGEVDEQFF
j_call: TRBJ2-5; d_call: .; v_call: TRBV12-3/TRBV12-4; clone_size: .; cdr3_nt: TGTGCCAGCAGTGTTGGCGCTAGACGAGAGACCCAGTACTTC; cdr3_aa: CASSVGARRETQYF
j_call: TRBJ1-6; d_call: .; v_call: TRBV20-1; clone_size: .; cdr3_nt: TGCAGTGCTAGACCCTTTTCCTGGCAGGAGAGCTCCTATAATTCACCCCTCCACTTT; cdr3_aa: CSARPFSWQESSYNSPLHF
j_call: TRBJ2-5; d_call: TRBD1; v_call: TRBV6-5; clone_size: .; cdr3_nt: TGTGCCAGCAGTACTCTCGGGACAGGGGAAGAGACCCAGTACTTC; cdr3_aa: CASSTLGTGEETQYF
j_call: TRBJ1-2; d_call: .; v_call: TRBV4-1; clone_size: .; cdr3_nt: TGCGCCAGCAGCCAGACGTTCGGATTGAGTTATGGCTACACCTTC; cdr3_aa: CASSQTFGLSYGYTF
j_call: TRBJ2-5; d_call: .; v_call: TRBV28; clone_size: .; cdr3_nt: TGTGCCAGCAGTTTATTCAGCGTCGGCGAGACCCAGTACTTC; cdr3_aa: CASSLFSVGETQYF
j_call: TRBJ2-5; d_call: TRBD2; v_call: TRBV9; clone_size: .; cdr3_nt: TGTGCCAGCAGCGATACTAGCGGGGGGTCCCCTCCGGAAGAGCAGTACTTC; cdr3_aa: CASSDTSGGSPPEEQYF
j_call: TRBJ2-7; d_call: TRBD2; v_call: TRBV4-3; clone_size: once; cdr3_nt: TGCGCCAGCAGCCAAGTCGGGGCGAGCGGGGAAGGCTACGAGCAGTACTTC; cdr3_aa: CASSQVGASGEGYEQYF
j_call: TRBJ1-4; d_call: .; v_call: TRBV7-6; clone_size: few; cdr3_nt: TGTGCCAGCAGCCCAGGCGGGGCTACTAATGAAAAACTGTTTTTT; cdr3_aa: CASSPGGATNEKLFF
j_call: TRBJ1-3; d_call: TRBD1; v_call: TRBV25-1; clone_size: .; cdr3_nt: TGTGCCAGCAGTGAAGGACAGGGAGAGGACACCATATATTTT; cdr3_aa: CASSEGQGEDTIYF
j_call: TRBJ2-1; d_call: .; v_call: TRBV4-2; clone_size: .; cdr3_nt: TGTGCCAGCAGCCAAGAGGTACGGACTTCCAATGAGCAGTTCTTC; cdr3_aa: CASSQEVRTSNEQFF
j_call: TRBJ1-3; d_call: .; v_call: TRBV5-4; clone_size: .; cdr3_nt: TGTGCCACCCGGTGGGTCACCGGAAACACCATATATTTT; cdr3_aa: CATRWVTGNTIYF
j_call: TRBJ2-1; d_call: TRBD2; v_call: TRBV6-2/TRBV6-3; clone_size: .; cdr3_nt: TGTGCCAGCAGTTACCGGGTTAGCGGGAGCTACAATGAGCAGTTCTTC; cdr3_aa: CASSYRVSGSYNEQFF
j_call: TRBJ2-5; d_call: .; v_call: TRBV25-1; clone_size: .; cdr3_nt: TGTGCCAGCAGTGAATTCAGGGGGGACCAAGAGACCCAGTACTTC; cdr3_aa: CASSEFRGDQETQYF
j_call: TRBJ2-5; d_call: .; v_call: TRBV7-2; clone_size: .; cdr3_nt: TGTGCCGGCAGCTTCAGGAGAGAGACCCAGTACTTC; cdr3_aa: CAGSFRRETQYF
j_call: TRBJ2-1; d_call: TRBD1; v_call: TRBV6-6; clone_size: few; cdr3_nt: TGTGCCAGCAGTTACGGACAGGGGGGAGGTGAGCAGTTCTTC; cdr3_aa: CASSYGQGGGEQFF
j_call: TRBJ2-3; d_call: TRBD2; v_call: TRBV20-1; clone_size: .; cdr3_nt: TGCAGTGCTGACGGGACTAGCGGGCCTTTCACAGATACGCAGTATTTT; cdr3_aa: CSADGTSGPFTDTQYF
j_call: TRBJ1-4; d_call: .; v_call: TRBV6-2/TRBV6-3; clone_size: few; cdr3_nt: TGTGCCAGCAGTTACTCATCAACTAATGAAAAACTGTTTTTT; cdr3_aa: CASSYSSTNEKLFF
j_call: TRBJ1-2; d_call: .; v_call: TRBV5-5; clone_size: .; cdr3_nt: TGTGCCAGCAGCTTTTCTCGGGTCCTTCTATATGGCTACACCTTC; cdr3_aa: CASSFSRVLLYGYTF
j_call: TRBJ2-7; d_call: TRBD1; v_call: TRBV20-1; clone_size: .; cdr3_nt: TGCAGTGCTGGACAGGACCCTTACGAGCAGTACTTC; cdr3_aa: CSAGQDPYEQYF
j_call: TRBJ2-3; d_call: TRBD2; v_call: TRBV28; clone_size: .; cdr3_nt: TGTGCCAGCAGTTCCCTTGAGGTTAGCGGGAGGGTTGGAGATACGCAGTATTTT; cdr3_aa: CASSSLEVSGRVGDTQYF